This T cell receptor (beta chain) was observed in a study of OX40 agonist ivuxolimab in advanced cancers. About the study: Dose-escalation cases comprised hepatocellular carcinoma, melanoma, renal cell or head and neck cancer. Cohort: 75% to 90% men, mean age around 55, aged roughly 23 to 90.

Study conclusions and caveats: Compared with others, partial responders at 0.1-3.0 mg/kg displayed clonal expansion among the lowest.

The repertoire was sequenced with immunoSEQ multiplex PCR; TCRdb's copy has only in-frame clones and lacks some. The data contain around 84,000 clones, around nine tenths of them singletons. Germline values: CDR1 MDHEN, CDR2 SYDVKM. This CDR3 has 15 residues. V lost 4 bases to trimming and J lost 2 bases, with 15 bases between them. Autoimmune disease history or systemic immunosuppression was exclusionary. This clone was seen a handful of times. The antigen is undetermined. The receptor was isolated from an adult with an advanced solid tumor such as melanoma, head and neck, liver or kidney cancer. Sequenced material: CD4+ or CD8+ T cells sorted from blood, taken in a trial of the OX40 agonist ivuxolimab. The chain carries TRBV28 and TRBJ2-7, with D perhaps matching TRBD1 (5 bases). This CDR3 reads CASSSQTDPPYEQYF. The CDR3 bases are TGTGCCAGCAGTTCCCAGACAGACCCTCCCTACGAGCAGTACTTC.